Listed below are T cell receptor beta chains from one sample, sequenced in a study of spatial heterogeneity in lung cancer. From the 5' RACE reads, TCRdb called clonotypes with MiXCR, one entry per CDR3 protein. The repertoire consists of 48,000 or so distinct CDR3 sequences, with less than 5.5% occurring once and the leading ten covering roughly 11%. Specimen: PBMCs, collected at surgery. The receptors come from a male donor with early-stage non-small cell lung cancer. Each CDR3 is given with its conserved first and last residue. A D gene is named only where the DNA matches it firmly. Rows may omit the clone size; those that give it use once, few, many or a size class.

len | j_gene | v_gene | abundance | d_gene | CDR3nt | CDR3aa
12 | TRBJ1-5 | TRBV20-1 | many | NA | TGCAGTGCTGGGTCGGGGAATCAGCCCCAGCATTTT | CSAGSGNQPQHF
15 | TRBJ2-5 | TRBV10-3 | many | NA | TGTGCCATCCGTAAGGGGGGGCCGGTTCAAGAGACCCAGTACTTC | CAIRKGGPVQETQYF
17 | TRBJ1-2 | TRBV9 | NA | NA | TGTGCCAGCAGCGTAATCCCCCTTAGGGCGAGCGACTATGGCTACACCTTC | CASSVIPLRASDYGYTF
15 | TRBJ2-1 | TRBV20-1 | many | TRBD2 | TGCAGTGCTAGAATCGTGAAGCGGGAGTCCGATGAGCAGTTCTTC | CSARIVKRESDEQFF
12 | TRBJ2-5 | TRBV2 | many | NA | TGTGCCAGCAGTGCAGTTGAAGAGACCCAGTACTTC | CASSAVEETQYF
16 | TRBJ1-1 | TRBV9 | many | NA | TGTGCCAGCAGCGCCAAACACAGGGAGGATCACACTGAAGCTTTCTTT | CASSAKHREDHTEAFF
15 | TRBJ2-6 | TRBV3-1 | NA | NA | TGTGCCAGCAGCCGTACAGGCTCTGGGGCCAACGTCCTGACTTTC | CASSRTGSGANVLTF
14 | TRBJ2-1 | TRBV7-7 | many | TRBD2 | TGTGCTAGCAGCTTGCTAGCGGGCTACAATGAGCAGTTCTTC | CASSLLAGYNEQFF
14 | TRBJ2-2 | TRBV2 | NA | NA | TGTGCCTCCCTGAGGGGGAGAGACACCGGGGAGCTGTTTTTT | CASLRGRDTGELFF
14 | TRBJ2-3 | TRBV20-1 | many | TRBD2 | TGCAGTGCTAGAGGAGCGGGAGGCGGGGATACGCAGTATTTT | CSARGAGGGDTQYF
13 | TRBJ2-7 | TRBV27 | many | TRBD1 | TGTGCCAGCGCCCGGACAGGGGTTTCCGAGCAGTACTTC | CASARTGVSEQYF
17 | TRBJ1-3 | TRBV15 | many | NA | TGTGCCACCAGCACTTCAACCGGGACTTTCTCTGGAAACACCATATATTTT | CATSTSTGTFSGNTIYF
12 | TRBJ2-7 | TRBV30 | many | NA | TGTGCCTGGAGTGGGTCAACCTACGAGCAGTACTTC | CAWSGSTYEQYF
11 | TRBJ2-7 | TRBV20-1 | many | NA | TGCAGTGCTAGTTACTCCTACGAGCAGTACTTC | CSASYSYEQYF
15 | TRBJ2-5 | TRBV7-2 | many | TRBD2 | TGTGCCAGCAGCTTACTAGCGGGAGGTCCGGAGACCCAGTACTTC | CASSLLAGGPETQYF
14 | TRBJ2-3 | TRBV7-2 | many | TRBD1 | TGTGCCAGCAGCCCTCGGACAGGGCCCGATACGCAGTATTTT | CASSPRTGPDTQYF
14 | TRBJ2-4 | TRBV20-1 | NA | NA | TGCAGTTTTGATGGACAGCAAGCCAAAAACATTCAGTACTTC | CSFDGQQAKNIQYF
14 | TRBJ1-5 | TRBV9 | many | NA | TGTGCCAGCCCCGGGGGCGAAAGCAATCAGCCCCAGCATTTT | CASPGGESNQPQHF
14 | TRBJ2-7 | TRBV6-5 | many | NA | TGTGCCAGCAGTCTGGCCCGGTCCACCTACGAGCAGTACTTC | CASSLARSTYEQYF
14 | TRBJ2-5 | TRBV20-1 | many | TRBD1 | TGCAGTGCTCCGCGACAGGGGCTGCAAGAGACCCAGTACTTC | CSAPRQGLQETQYF
16 | TRBJ1-2 | TRBV7-2 | many | NA | TGTGCCAGCAGCTCTGGATACGGGACTAGATGGTATGGCTACACCTTC | CASSSGYGTRWYGYTF
14 | TRBJ2-7 | TRBV20-1 | many | TRBD1 | TGCAGTGCTAGAGATCAGGGGGCGTCTGGCGAGCAGTACTTC | CSARDQGASGEQYF
16 | TRBJ2-1 | TRBV7-9 | many | TRBD2 | TGTGCCAGCAGCTTGAGTGCGACTAGCGGGACCGATGAGCAGTTCTTC | CASSLSATSGTDEQFF
16 | TRBJ2-3 | TRBV12-3/TRBV12-4 | many | TRBD2 | TGTGCCAGCAGTCGGCCGACTAGCGGAAGCACAGATACGCAGTATTTT | CASSRPTSGSTDTQYF
15 | TRBJ2-2 | TRBV6-6 | few | NA | TGTGCCAGCAGTTTGACCAGCGCCTGGGCCGGGGAGCTGTTTTTT | CASSLTSAWAGELFF
16 | TRBJ2-4 | TRBV7-2 | many | NA | TGTGCCAGCAGCTTAGTCGGGGTCGGGGCCAAAAACATTCAGTACTTC | CASSLVGVGAKNIQYF
13 | TRBJ2-7 | TRBV4-1 | few | TRBD1 | TGCGCCAGCAGCTACCGGACAGGGGTGGAGCAGTACTTC | CASSYRTGVEQYF
15 | TRBJ1-1 | TRBV2 | many | NA | TGTGCCAGCAGTATGAGTACAGGGTTTGGCACTGAAGCTTTCTTT | CASSMSTGFGTEAFF
13 | TRBJ2-7 | TRBV6-1 | many | NA | TGTGCCAGCACTTCACAGCCACCCTACGAGCAGTACTTC | CASTSQPPYEQYF
15 | TRBJ2-3 | TRBV12-3/TRBV12-4 | many | NA | TGTGCCAGCAGTTGGTCTTACTCTAGCACAGATACGCAGTATTTT | CASSWSYSSTDTQYF
13 | TRBJ1-1 | TRBV2 | many | NA | TGTGCCATCCACAGGAGCAAGAGCACTGAAGCTTTCTTT | CAIHRSKSTEAFF